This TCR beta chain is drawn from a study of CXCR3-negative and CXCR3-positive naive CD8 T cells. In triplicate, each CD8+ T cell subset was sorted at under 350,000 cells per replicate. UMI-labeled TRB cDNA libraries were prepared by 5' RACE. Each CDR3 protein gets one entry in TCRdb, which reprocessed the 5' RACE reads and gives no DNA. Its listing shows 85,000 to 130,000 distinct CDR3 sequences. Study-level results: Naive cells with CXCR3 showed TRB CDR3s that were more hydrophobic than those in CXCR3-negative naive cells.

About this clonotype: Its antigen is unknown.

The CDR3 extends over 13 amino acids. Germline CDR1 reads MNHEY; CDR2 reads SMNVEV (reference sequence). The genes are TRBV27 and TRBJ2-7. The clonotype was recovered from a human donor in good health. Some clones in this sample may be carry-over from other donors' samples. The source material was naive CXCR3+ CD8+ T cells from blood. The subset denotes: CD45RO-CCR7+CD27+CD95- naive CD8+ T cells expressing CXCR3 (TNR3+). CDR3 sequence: CASKERDSYEQYF.